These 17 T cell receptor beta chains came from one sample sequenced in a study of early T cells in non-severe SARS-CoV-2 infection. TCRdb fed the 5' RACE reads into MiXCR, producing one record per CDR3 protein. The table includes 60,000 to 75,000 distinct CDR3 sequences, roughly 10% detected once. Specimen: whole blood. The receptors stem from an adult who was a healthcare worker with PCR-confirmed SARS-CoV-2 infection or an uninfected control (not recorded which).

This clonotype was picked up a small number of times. The CDR3 DNA reads as TGCGCCAGCAGCTGGGGGGTGGACACTGAAGCTTTCTTT. It codes for CASSWGVDTEAFF. This rearrangement joins TRBV5-1 to TRBJ1-1; TRBD1 might be the D (5 bases). CDR3 length: 13 residues. Germline CDR1 reads SGHRS; CDR2 reads YFSETQ. Trimming left V 3 bases short and J 3 bases short, with 9 bases between.

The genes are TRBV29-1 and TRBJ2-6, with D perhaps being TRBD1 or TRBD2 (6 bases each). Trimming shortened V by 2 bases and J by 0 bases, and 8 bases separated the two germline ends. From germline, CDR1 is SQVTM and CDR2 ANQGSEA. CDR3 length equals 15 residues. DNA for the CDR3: TGCAGCGTTGAAAAGGGGGGCTCTGGGGCCAACGTCCTGACTTTC. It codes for CSVEKGGSGANVLTF.

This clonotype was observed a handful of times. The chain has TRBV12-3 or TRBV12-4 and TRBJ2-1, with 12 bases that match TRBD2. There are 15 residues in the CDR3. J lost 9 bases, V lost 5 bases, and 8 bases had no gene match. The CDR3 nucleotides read TGTGCCAGCAGTCCGACTAGCGGGGGTGAGGGTGAGCAGTTCTTC. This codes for CASSPTSGGEGEQFF.

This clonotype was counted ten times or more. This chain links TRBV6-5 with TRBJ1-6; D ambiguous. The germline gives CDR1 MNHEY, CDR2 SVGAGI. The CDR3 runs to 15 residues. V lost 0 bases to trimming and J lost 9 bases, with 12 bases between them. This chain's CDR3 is CASSYSRDLGSPLHF. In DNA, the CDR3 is TGTGCCAGCAGTTACTCGCGGGATCTCGGTTCACCCCTCCACTTT.

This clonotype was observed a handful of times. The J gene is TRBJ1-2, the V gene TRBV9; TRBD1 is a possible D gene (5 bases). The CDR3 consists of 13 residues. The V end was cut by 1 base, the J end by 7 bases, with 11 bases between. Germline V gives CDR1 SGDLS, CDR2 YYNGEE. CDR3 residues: CASSVWAGTGYTF. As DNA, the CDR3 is TGTGCCAGCAGCGTATGGGCAGGGACTGGCTACACCTTC.

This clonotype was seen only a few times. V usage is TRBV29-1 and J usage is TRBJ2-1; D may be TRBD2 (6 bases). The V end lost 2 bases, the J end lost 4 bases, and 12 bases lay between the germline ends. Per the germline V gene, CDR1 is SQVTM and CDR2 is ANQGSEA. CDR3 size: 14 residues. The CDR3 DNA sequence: TGCAGCGTTGAAAGCCGGGAGTCATACAATGAGCAGTTCTTC. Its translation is CSVESRESYNEQFF.

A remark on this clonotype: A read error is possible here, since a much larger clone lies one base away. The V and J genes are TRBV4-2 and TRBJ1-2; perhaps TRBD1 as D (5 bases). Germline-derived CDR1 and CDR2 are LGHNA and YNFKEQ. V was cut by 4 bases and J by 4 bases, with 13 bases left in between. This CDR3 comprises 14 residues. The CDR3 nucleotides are TGTGCCAGCAGCCGGGACCGCTTCCTCTATGGCTACACCTTC. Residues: CASSRDRFLYGYTF.

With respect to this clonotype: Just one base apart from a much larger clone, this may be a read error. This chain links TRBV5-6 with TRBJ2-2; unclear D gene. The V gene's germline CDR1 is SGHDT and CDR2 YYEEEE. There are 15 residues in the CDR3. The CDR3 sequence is CAGSFSPYPSGELFF. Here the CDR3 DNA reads TGTGCCGGCAGTTTCTCCCCTTACCCCTCCGGGGAGCTGTTTTTT.

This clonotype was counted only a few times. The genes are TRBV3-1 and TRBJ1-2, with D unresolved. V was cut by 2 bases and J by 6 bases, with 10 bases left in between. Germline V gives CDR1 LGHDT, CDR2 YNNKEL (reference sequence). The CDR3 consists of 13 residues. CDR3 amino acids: CASSQISAHGYTF. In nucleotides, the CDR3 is TGTGCCAGCAGCCAAATCAGCGCCCATGGCTACACCTTC.

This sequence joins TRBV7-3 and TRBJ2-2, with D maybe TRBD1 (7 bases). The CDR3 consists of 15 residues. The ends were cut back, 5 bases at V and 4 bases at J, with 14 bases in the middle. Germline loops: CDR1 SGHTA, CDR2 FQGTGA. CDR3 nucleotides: TGTGCCAGCAGCCCCCAGGGGGGCGGCACCGGGGAGCTGTTTTTT. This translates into CASSPQGGGTGELFF. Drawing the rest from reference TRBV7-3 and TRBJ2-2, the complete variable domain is GAGVSQTPSNKVTEKGKYVELRCDPISGHTALYWYRQSLGQGPEFLIYFQGTGAADDSGLPNDRFFAVRPEGSVSTLKIQRTERGDSAVYLCASSPQGGGTGELFFGEGSRLTVL.

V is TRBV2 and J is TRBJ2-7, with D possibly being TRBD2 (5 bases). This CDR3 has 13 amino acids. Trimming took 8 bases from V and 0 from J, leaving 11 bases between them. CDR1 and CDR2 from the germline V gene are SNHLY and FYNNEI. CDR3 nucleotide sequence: TGTGCCAGCTCGAGGAGGAGCTCCTACGAGCAGTACTTC. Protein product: CASSRRSSYEQYF.

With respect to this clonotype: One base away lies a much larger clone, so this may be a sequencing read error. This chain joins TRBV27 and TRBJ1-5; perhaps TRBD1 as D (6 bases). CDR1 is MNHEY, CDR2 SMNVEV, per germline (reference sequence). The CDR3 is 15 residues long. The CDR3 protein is CASRQGQFSIQPQHF. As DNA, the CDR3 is TGTGCCAGCAGGCAAGGACAGTTTAGCATTCAGCCCCAGCATTTT.

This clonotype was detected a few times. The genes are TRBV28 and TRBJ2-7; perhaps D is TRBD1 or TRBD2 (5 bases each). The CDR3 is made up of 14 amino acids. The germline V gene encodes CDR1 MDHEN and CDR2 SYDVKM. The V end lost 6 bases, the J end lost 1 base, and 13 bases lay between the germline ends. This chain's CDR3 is CASSPTGASYEQYF. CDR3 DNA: TGTGCCAGCAGCCCAACCGGGGCGTCCTACGAGCAGTACTTC.

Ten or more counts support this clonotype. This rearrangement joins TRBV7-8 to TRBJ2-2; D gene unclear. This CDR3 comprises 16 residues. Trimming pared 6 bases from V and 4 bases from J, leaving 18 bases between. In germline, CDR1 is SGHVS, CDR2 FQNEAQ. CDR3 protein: CASSPDPWPGTGELFF. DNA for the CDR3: TGTGCCAGCAGTCCTGACCCCTGGCCGGGCACCGGGGAGCTGTTTTTT.

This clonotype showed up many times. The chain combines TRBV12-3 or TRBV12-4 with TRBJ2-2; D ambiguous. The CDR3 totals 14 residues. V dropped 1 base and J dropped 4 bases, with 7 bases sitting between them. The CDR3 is CASSLGGATGELFF. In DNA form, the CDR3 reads TGTGCCAGCAGTTTAGGCGGAGCCACCGGGGAGCTGTTTTTT.

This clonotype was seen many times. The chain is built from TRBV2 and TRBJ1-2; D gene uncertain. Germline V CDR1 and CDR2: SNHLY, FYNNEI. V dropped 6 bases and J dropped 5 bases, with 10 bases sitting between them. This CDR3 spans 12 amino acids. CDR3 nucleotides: TGTGCCAGCAGCTCGGGAGGTTATGGCTACACCTTC. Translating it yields CASSSGGYGYTF.

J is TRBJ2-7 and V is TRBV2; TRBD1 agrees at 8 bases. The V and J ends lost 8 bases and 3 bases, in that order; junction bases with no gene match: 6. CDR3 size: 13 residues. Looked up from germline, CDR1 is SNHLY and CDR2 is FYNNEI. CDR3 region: CASGKTGDYEQYF. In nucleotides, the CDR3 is TGTGCCAGCGGCAAGACAGGGGACTACGAGCAGTACTTC.